Presented here are 7 T cell receptor beta chains from one specimen sequenced in a study of cytomegalovirus exposure and HLA in healthy donors. The PCR used 60 Vbeta and 13 Jbeta primers. This table comes from immunoSEQ multiplex PCR, and its TCRdb copy is limited to in-frame clones, with some not included. The sample carries about 170,000 clones, about 82% recorded once. Sequences were obtained from PBMCs. The source of these receptors is a female donor in good health and CMV-seronegative.

There are a few counts of this clone. This chain connects TRBV7-9 to TRBJ1-1; D not certain. Trimming cost V 5 bases and J 4 bases, with 11 bases left between them. Looked up from germline, CDR1 is SEHNR and CDR2 is FQNEAQ (reference sequence). This CDR3 region has 13 residues. CDR3 loop: CASSRTGITEAFF. The CDR3 DNA follows: TGTGCCAGCAGCCGTACCGGGATCACTGAAGCTTTCTTT.

The chain joins TRBV7-2 to TRBJ2-1; 8 bases match TRBD2. CDR1 is SGHTA and CDR2 is FQGNSA in the germline V gene. J gave up 3 bases and V 1 base, and 11 bases lay outside the gene matches. This CDR3 has 18 residues. The CDR3 DNA reads as TGTGCCAGCAGCTTAGTAGCGGGGCGTTTAGCGGGCTACAATGAGCAGTTCTTC. Its protein is CASSLVAGRLAGYNEQFF.

This clone was counted once. The V gene is TRBV27, the J gene TRBJ2-2, with 8 bases aligning to TRBD2. J lost 4 bases, V lost 2 bases, and 6 bases had no gene match. The length of the CDR3 is 16 residues. Germline V lookup: CDR1 MNHEY, CDR2 SMNVEV (reference sequence). The CDR3 coding sequence is TGTGCCAGCAGTTTAGCAGCGGGAGCAGGCACCGGGGAGCTGTTTTTT. This sequence encodes CASSLAAGAGTGELFF.

The V call is TRBV5-1, the J call TRBJ2-5; 7 bases agree with TRBD1. The junction had 7 bases not matched to a gene; V was cut back by 4 bases and J by 7 bases. Germline loops: CDR1 SGHRS, CDR2 YFSETQ. The length of the CDR3 is 13 residues. CDR3 coding DNA: TGCGCCAGCAGCCAAAGGACAGGAGGGACCCAGTACTTC. Amino acids: CASSQRTGGTQYF.

This clone was recorded only once. The chain couples TRBV28 to TRBJ1-1; D remains unclear. CDR1 and CDR2 (germline): MDHEN, SYDVKM. V gave up 8 bases and J gave up 6 bases, with 10 bases separating them. This CDR3 comprises 11 residues. The CDR3 spells CASVWLAEAFF. The CDR3, as DNA: TGTGCCAGCGTCTGGCTCGCTGAAGCTTTCTTT.

Here the CDR3 reads CASSLSAPGAGANVLTF. CDR3 bases: TGTGCCAGCAGCTTGTCGGCCCCAGGGGCTGGGGCCAACGTCCTGACTTTC. V and J are TRBV5-8 and TRBJ2-6, with a tentative D call TRBD1 (6 bases). Germline values: CDR1 SGHTS, CDR2 YDEGEE. V gave up 1 base and J gave up 2 bases, with 13 bases separating them. The CDR3 sequence is 17 residues long.

V gene TRBV6-5 combines with J gene TRBJ1-1; TRBD1 agrees at 8 bases. The CDR3 contains 14 residues. V lost 4 bases to trimming and J lost 1 base; unmatched junction nucleotides: 2. Germline CDR1 reads MNHEY; CDR2 reads SVGAGI. Here the CDR3 DNA reads TGTGCCAGCAGTTCCGGGACAGGGAACACTGAAGCTTTCTTT. Translating it yields CASSSGTGNTEAFF.